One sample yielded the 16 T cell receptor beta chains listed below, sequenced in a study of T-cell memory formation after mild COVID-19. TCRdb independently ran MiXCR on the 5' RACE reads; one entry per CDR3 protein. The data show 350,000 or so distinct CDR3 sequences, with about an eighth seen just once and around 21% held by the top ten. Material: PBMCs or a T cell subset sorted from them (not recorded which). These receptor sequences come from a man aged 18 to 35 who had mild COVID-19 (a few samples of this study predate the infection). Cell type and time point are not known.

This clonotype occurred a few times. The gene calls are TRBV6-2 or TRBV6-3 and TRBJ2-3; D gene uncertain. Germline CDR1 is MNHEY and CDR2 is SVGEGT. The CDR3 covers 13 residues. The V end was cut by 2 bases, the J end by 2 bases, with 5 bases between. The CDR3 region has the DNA TGTGCCAGCAGTTACATCCTCACAGATACGCAGTATTTT. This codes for CASSYILTDTQYF.

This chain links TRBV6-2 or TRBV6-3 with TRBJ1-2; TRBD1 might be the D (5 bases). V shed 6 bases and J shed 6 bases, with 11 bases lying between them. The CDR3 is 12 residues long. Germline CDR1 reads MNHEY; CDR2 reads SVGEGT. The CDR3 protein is CASRTGTDGYTF. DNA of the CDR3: TGTGCCAGCAGAACCGGGACGGATGGCTACACCTTC.

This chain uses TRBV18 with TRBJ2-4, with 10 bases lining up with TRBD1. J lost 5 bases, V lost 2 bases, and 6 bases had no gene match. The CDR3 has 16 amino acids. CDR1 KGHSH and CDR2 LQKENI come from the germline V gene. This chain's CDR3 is CASSPFSTGGENIQYF. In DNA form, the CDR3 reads TGTGCCAGCTCACCATTTTCGACAGGGGGCGAAAACATTCAGTACTTC.

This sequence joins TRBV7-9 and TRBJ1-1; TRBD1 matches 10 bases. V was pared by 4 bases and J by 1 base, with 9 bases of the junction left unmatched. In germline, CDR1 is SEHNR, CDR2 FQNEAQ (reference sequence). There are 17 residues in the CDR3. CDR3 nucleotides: TGTGCCAGCAGCTCCCTGTGGACAGGGGGGAAGAACACTGAAGCTTTCTTT. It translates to CASSSLWTGGKNTEAFF.

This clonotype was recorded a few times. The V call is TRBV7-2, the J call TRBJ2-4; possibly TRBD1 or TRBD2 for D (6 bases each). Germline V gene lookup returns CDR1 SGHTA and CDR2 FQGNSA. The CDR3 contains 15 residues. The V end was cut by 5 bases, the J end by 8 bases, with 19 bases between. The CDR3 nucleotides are TGTGCCAGCAGCCCAGGGGCCGGGGGCTTAGACATTCAGTACTTC. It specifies CASSPGAGGLDIQYF.

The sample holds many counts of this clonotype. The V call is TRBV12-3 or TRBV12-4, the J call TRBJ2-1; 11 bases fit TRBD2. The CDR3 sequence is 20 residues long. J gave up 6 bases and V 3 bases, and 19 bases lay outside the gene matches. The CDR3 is CASSLAMILRLAGRTNEQFF. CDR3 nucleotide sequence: TGTGCCAGCAGTTTGGCCATGATATTGAGACTAGCGGGGAGGACCAATGAGCAGTTCTTC.

CDR3: CASAGYNSPLHF. The CDR3 nucleotides are TGTGCCTCGGCGGGGTATAATTCACCCCTCCACTTT. V gene TRBV27 combines with J gene TRBJ1-6; D is unresolved. Trimming left V 11 bases short and J 4 bases short, with 9 bases between. In germline, CDR1 is MNHEY, CDR2 SMNVEV (reference sequence). This CDR3 region has 12 residues.

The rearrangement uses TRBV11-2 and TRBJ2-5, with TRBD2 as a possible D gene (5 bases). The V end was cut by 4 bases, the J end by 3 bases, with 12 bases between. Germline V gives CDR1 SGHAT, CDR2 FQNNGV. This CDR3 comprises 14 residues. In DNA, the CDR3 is TGTGCCAGCAGCTGGGGAACGGGGAAAGAGACCCAGTACTTC. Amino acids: CASSWGTGKETQYF.

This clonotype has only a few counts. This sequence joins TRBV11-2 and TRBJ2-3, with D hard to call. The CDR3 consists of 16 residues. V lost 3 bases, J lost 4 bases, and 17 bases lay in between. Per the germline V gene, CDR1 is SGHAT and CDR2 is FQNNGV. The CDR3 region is CASSLEPSLSSDTQYF. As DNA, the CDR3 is TGTGCCAGCAGCTTGGAACCCTCCTTGAGTTCAGATACGCAGTATTTT.

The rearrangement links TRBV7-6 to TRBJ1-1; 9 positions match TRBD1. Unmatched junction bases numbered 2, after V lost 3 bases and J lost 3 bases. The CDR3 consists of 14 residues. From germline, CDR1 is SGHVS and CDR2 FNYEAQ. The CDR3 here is CASSLDRGDTEAFF. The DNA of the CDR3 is TGTGCCAGCAGCTTGGACAGGGGAGACACTGAAGCTTTCTTT.

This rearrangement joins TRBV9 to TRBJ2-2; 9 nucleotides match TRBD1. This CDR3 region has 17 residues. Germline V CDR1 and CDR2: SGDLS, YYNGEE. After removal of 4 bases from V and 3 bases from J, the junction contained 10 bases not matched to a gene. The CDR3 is CASSPHEQGADTGELFF. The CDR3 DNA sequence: TGTGCCAGCAGCCCCCACGAACAGGGGGCAGACACCGGGGAGCTGTTTTTT.

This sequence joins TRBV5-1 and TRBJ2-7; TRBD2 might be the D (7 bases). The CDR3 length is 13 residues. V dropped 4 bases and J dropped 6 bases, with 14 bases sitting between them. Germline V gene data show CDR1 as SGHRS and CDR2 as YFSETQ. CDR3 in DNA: TGCGCCAGCAGCGGGACGGGGGGCAGCGAGCAGTACGTC. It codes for CASSGTGGSEQYV.

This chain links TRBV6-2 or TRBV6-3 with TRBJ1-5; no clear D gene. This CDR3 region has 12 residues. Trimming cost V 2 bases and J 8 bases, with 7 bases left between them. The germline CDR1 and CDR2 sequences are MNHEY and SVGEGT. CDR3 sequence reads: CASSYPLEPQHF. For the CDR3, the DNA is TGTGCCAGCAGTTACCCGTTGGAGCCCCAGCATTTT.

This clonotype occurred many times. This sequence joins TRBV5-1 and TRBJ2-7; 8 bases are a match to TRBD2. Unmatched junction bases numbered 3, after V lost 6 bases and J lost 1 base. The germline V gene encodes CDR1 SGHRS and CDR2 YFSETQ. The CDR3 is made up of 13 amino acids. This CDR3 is CASTIAGSYEQYF. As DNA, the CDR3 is TGCGCCAGCACGATAGCGGGGTCCTACGAGCAGTACTTC.

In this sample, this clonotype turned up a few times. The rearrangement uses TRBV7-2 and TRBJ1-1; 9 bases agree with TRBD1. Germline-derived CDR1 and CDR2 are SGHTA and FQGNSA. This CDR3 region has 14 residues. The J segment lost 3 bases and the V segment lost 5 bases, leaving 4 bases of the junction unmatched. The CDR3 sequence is CASSRGQGDTEAFF. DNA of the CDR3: TGTGCCAGCAGCAGGGGACAGGGTGACACTGAAGCTTTCTTT.

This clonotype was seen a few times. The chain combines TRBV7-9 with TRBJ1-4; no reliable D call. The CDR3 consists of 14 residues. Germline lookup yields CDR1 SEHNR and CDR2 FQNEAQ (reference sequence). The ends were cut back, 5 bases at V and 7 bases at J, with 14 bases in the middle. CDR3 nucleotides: TGTGCCAGCAGCCCGGGGAGGGTGGTTGAAAAACTGTTTTTT. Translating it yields CASSPGRVVEKLFF.